The clone carrying this T cell receptor (beta chain) was recorded a few times. Its antigen is unidentified. This sample was taken from a study of T cell repertoires in cytomegalovirus infection. Study at large: As its CMV epitopes, the study selected recently identified HLA-C-restricted and well-studied HLA-B-restricted targets. Public TCR beta signature analysis indicated the presence of both CMV infection and matching HLA type. The study's findings and limits: The ex vivo response showed dominance by HLA-C-restricted CMV-specific TCR beta clonotypes. Cumulative public TCR beta family frequency identified carriers of CMV plus the relevant HLA.

Via MiXCR, TCRdb re-called the reads, giving one row per CDR3 protein. The sample contains more than 75,000 distinct CDR3 sequences, about 29% of which appear only once. The J segment lost 5 bases and the V segment lost 7 bases, leaving 8 bases of the junction unmatched. This CDR3 contains 14 residues. The germline gives CDR1 MNHEY, CDR2 SVGAGI. The chain employs TRBV6-5 and TRBJ2-4, with 7 bases that match TRBD1. The sequence derives from a human donor in good health (CMV status not recorded). Some clones in this sample may be carry-over from other donors' samples. The sequencing here drew on CD8+ T cells from cultured PBMCs, taken from culture after CMV antigen stimulation. The CDR3 DNA reads as TGTGCCAGCACTTCGAGGGGGCGCGAAAACATTCAGTACTTC. Encoded protein: CASTSRGRENIQYF.